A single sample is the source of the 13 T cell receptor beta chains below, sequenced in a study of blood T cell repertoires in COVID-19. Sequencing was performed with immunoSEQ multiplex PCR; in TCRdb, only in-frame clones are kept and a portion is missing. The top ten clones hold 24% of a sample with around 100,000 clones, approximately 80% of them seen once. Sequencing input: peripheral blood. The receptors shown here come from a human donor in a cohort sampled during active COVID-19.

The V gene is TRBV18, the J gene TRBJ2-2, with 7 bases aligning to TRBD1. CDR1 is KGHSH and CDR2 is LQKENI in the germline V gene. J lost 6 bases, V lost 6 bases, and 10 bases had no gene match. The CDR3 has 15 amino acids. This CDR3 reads CASSLNADRSGELFF. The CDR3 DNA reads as TGTGCCAGCTCCCTCAACGCGGACAGGTCCGGGGAGCTGTTTTTT.

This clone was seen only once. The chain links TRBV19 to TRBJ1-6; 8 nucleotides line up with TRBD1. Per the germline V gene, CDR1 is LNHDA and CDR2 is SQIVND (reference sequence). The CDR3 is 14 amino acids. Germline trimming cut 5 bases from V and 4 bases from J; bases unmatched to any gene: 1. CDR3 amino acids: CASSGQGYNSPLHF. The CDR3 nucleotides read TGTGCCAGTAGTGGACAGGGTTATAATTCACCCCTCCACTTT. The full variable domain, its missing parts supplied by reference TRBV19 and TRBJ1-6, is DGGITQSPKYLFRKEGQNVTLSCEQNLNHDAMYWYRQDPGQGLRLIYYSQIVNDFQKGDIAEGYSVSREKKESFPLTVTSAQKNPTAFYLCASSGQGYNSPLHFGNGTRLTVT.

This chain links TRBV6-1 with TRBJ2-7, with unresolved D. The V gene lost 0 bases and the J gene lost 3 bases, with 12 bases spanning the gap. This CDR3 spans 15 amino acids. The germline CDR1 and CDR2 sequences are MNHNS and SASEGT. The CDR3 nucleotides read TGTGCCAGCAGTGAAGCGAGGTTGTCAGTCTACGAGCAGTACTTC. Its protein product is CASSEARLSVYEQYF.

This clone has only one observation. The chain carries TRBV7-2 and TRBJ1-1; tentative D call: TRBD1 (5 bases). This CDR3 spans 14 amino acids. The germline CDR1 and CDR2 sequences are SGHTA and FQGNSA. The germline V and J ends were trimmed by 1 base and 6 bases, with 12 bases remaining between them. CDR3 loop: CASSLEPLGAEAFF. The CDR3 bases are TGTGCCAGCAGCTTAGAGCCGTTAGGGGCTGAAGCTTTCTTT.

This chain's CDR3 is CASSLERGTYTF. Here the CDR3 DNA reads TGTGCCAGCAGTTTAGAGCGGGGGACCTACACCTTC. The rearrangement links TRBV12-3 or TRBV12-4 to TRBJ1-2; D is possibly TRBD1 (5 bases). Between the trimmed V and J ends, which lost 1 base and 10 bases, there was a span of 10 bases. CDR3 length: 12 residues.

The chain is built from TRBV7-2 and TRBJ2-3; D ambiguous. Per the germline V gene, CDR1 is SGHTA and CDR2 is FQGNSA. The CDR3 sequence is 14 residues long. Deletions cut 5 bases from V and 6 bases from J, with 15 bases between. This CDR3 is CASSRPPVEDTQYF. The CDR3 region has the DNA TGTGCCAGCAGCCGCCCCCCGGTGGAGGATACGCAGTATTTT.

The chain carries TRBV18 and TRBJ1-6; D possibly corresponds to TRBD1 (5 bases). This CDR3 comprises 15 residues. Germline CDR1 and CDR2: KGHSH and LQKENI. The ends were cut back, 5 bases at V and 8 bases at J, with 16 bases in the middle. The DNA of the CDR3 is TGTGCCAGCTCAAAGAACACTGCGACAGATTCACCCCTCCACTTT. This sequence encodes CASSKNTATDSPLHF.

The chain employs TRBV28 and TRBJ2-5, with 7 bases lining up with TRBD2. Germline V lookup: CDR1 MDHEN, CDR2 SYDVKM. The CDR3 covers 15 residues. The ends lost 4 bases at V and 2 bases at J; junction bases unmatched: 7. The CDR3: CASSYLGGSQETQYF. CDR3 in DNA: TGTGCCAGCAGTTACCTCGGGGGGAGTCAAGAGACCCAGTACTTC.

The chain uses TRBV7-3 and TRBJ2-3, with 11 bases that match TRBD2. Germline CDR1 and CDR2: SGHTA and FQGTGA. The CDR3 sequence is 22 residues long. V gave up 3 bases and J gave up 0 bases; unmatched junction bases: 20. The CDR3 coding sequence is TGTGCCAGCAGCTTGGCCCTAAAGGGACTAGCGGACTACCTCTCTAGCACAGATACGCAGTATTTT. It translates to CASSLALKGLADYLSSTDTQYF.

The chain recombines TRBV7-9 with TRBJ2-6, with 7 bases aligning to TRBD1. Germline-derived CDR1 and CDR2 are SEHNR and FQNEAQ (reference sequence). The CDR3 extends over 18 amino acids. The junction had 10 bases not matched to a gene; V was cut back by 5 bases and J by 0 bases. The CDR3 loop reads CASSPPTGQVSGANVLTF. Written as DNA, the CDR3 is TGTGCCAGCAGCCCCCCGACAGGGCAGGTCTCTGGGGCCAACGTCCTGACTTTC.

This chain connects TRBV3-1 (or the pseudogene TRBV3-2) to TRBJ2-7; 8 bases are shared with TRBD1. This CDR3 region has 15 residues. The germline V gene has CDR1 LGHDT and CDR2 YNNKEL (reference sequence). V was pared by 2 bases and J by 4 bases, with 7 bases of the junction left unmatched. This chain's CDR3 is CASSQTQGGPYEQYF. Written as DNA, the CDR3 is TGTGCCAGCAGCCAAACACAGGGGGGTCCGTACGAGCAGTACTTC.

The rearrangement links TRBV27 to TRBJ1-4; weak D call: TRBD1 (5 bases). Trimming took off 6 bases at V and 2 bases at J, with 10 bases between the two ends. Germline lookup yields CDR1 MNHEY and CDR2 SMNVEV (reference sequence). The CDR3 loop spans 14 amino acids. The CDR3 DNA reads TGTGCCAGCAGGATGGGGGGTACTAATGAAAAACTGTTTTTT. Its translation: CASRMGGTNEKLFF.

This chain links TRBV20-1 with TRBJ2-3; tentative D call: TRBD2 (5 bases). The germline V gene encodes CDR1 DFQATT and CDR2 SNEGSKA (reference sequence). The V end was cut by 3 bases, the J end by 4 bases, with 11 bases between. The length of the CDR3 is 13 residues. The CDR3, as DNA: TGCAGTGCTAGTTGGGAGACGGCAGATACGCAGTATTTT. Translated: CSASWETADTQYF.